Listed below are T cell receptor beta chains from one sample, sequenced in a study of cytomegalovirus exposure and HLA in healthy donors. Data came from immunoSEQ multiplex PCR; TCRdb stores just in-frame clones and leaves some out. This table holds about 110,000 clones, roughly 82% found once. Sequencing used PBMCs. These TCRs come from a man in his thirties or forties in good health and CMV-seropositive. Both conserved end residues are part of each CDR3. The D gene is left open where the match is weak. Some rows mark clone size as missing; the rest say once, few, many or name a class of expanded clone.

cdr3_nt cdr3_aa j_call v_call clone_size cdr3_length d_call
TGTGCCAGCAGCGGAGAGGCCGGGACAGAGATTGAAGCTTTCTTT CASSGEAGTEIEAFF TRBJ1-1 TRBV5-5 . 15 TRBD1
TGTGCCAGCAGCGCCGGGACAGCGATGAACACTGAAGCTTTCTTT CASSAGTAMNTEAFF TRBJ1-1 TRBV9 few 15 TRBD1
TGCGCCAGCAGCTTGTGGCGCGGGGACGCCAATGAGCAGTTCTTC CASSLWRGDANEQFF TRBJ2-1 TRBV5-1 once 15 .
TGTGCCAGCCGAGACTTCTATGGCTACACCTTC CASRDFYGYTF TRBJ1-2 TRBV6-5 . 11 .
TGTGCCAGTAGTATAGGTTCTAGGACAGGTACATTCCGTCGTGACAATGAGCAGTTCTTC CASSIGSRTGTFRRDNEQFF TRBJ2-1 TRBV19 . 20 TRBD1
TGTGCCAGTAGTCAACAGATCGCAACTAATGAAAAACTGTTTTTT CASSQQIATNEKLFF TRBJ1-4 TRBV19 . 15 .
TGTGCCAGCAGTGGGGGGACTAGCGCCACAGATACGCAGTATTTT CASSGGTSATDTQYF TRBJ2-3 TRBV6-1 . 15 TRBD2
TGTGCCAGCAGTGACCCCAGCTCGGGGGGTGAGCAGTTCTTC CASSDPSSGGEQFF TRBJ2-1 TRBV7-8 . 14 TRBD2
TGTGCCAGCAGCTTGCAGCCGACTACAGGGCTAACTAATGAAAAACTGTTTTTT CASSLQPTTGLTNEKLFF TRBJ1-4 TRBV7-2 . 18 .
TGTGCCAGCAGTGGCCACACAGAAGCCTACGAGCAGTACTTC CASSGHTEAYEQYF TRBJ2-7 TRBV6-5 . 14 .
TGCACCCTCGGGAGCGCTGAAGCTTTCTTT CTLGSAEAFF TRBJ1-1 TRBV29-1 . 10 .
TGTGCCAGCTCCGTGACAGGGACAAATGAAAAACTGTTTTTT CASSVTGTNEKLFF TRBJ1-4 TRBV18 . 14 TRBD1
TGTGCTAGCAGTTACGGGGCAGCAGGGGAGACCCAGTACTTC CASSYGAAGETQYF TRBJ2-5 TRBV6-5 . 14 .
TGCGCCAGCAGTAATGACAGGGCGAGCAATGAGCAGTTCTTC CASSNDRASNEQFF TRBJ2-1 TRBV10-1 . 14 TRBD1
TGTGCCAGCAGGATTCCAGCGGATTATGGCTACACCTTC CASRIPADYGYTF TRBJ1-2 TRBV6-6 . 13 .
TGCGCCAGCAGATTGGGACAGGGTAGTATGAACACTGAAGCTTTCTTT CASRLGQGSMNTEAFF TRBJ1-1 TRBV5-1 . 16 TRBD1
TGTGCCAGCAGTCGCCCCTCTGGGCCTGAAGCTTTCTTT CASSRPSGPEAFF TRBJ1-1 TRBV6-1 . 13 .
TGTGCCAGCAGCCATGCCGCGAACTATGGCTACACCTTC CASSHAANYGYTF TRBJ1-2 TRBV7-9 . 13 .
TGTGCCAGCAGAGATGCCACAGGGCCCTATGGCTACACCTTC CASRDATGPYGYTF TRBJ1-2 TRBV28 . 14 .
TGTGCTAGTGGTTTGGGCACATACATCTCTGGAAACACCATATATTTT CASGLGTYISGNTIYF TRBJ1-3 TRBV12-5 . 16 .